These 13 T cell receptor beta chains were sequenced from one sample in a study of blood T cell repertoires in COVID-19. TCRdb's copy holds only in-frame clones and misses some; the assay was immunoSEQ multiplex PCR. Of around 80,000 clones listed, more than 75% were seen once; the top ten hold 8.5% to 12%. Sequencing was done on a sample of peripheral blood. These receptors all come from a man between 60 and 70 years old with acute or convalescent COVID-19.

V usage is TRBV5-4 and J usage is TRBJ2-3; 8 nucleotides align to TRBD1. The CDR3 has 16 amino acids. Unmatched junction bases numbered 12, after V lost 4 bases and J lost 5 bases. Germline V gene sequence: CDR1 SGHNT, CDR2 YYREEE (reference sequence). CDR3 bases: TGTGCCAGCAGCCTCCCGGTAGGACAGGGTAAAGATACGCAGTATTTT. Protein: CASSLPVGQGKDTQYF.

The chain links TRBV5-1 to TRBJ1-2, with D maybe TRBD1 (5 bases). The V end lost 0 bases, the J end lost 0 bases, and 9 bases lay between the germline ends. The germline gives CDR1 SGHRS, CDR2 YFSETQ. The CDR3 consists of 15 residues. Here the CDR3 reads CASSLVAGPNYGYTF. The CDR3 nucleotides are TGCGCCAGCAGCTTGGTCGCAGGGCCTAACTATGGCTACACCTTC.

V and J are TRBV12-3 or TRBV12-4 and TRBJ2-1; 7 positions match TRBD1. The V segment lost 3 bases and the J segment 9 bases; nucleotides outside the gene matches: 2. The CDR3 length is 12 residues. The CDR3 spells CASSFAGGEQFF. CDR3 nucleotides: TGTGCCAGCAGTTTCGCAGGGGGTGAGCAGTTCTTC.

The chain links TRBV6-5 to TRBJ2-1, with D maybe TRBD1 (6 bases). Germline V CDR1 and CDR2: MNHEY, SVGAGI. V lost 6 bases and J lost 5, with 14 bases in between. This CDR3 is built from 14 residues. This CDR3 reads CASRPLTGNNEQFF. The CDR3 region has the DNA TGTGCCAGCAGACCCCTGACAGGAAACAATGAGCAGTTCTTC.

J is TRBJ2-7 and V is TRBV4-1; 10 nucleotides align to TRBD1. Looked up from germline, CDR1 is MGHRA and CDR2 is YSYEKL. V shed 4 bases, J shed 2 bases, and the junction held 8 bases outside the gene matches. This CDR3 spans 16 amino acids. In nucleotides, the CDR3 is TGCGCCAGCAGCCCAGCCGGGACAGGGGCAGCCTACGAGCAGTACTTC. Its translation: CASSPAGTGAAYEQYF.

The V gene is TRBV30, the J gene TRBJ1-5, with 7 bases fitting TRBD1. Trimming removed 0 bases from V and 4 bases from J; junction bases left unmatched: 18. The CDR3 is 19 amino acids. The germline V gene encodes CDR1 GTSNPN and CDR2 SVGIG (reference sequence). Here the CDR3 reads CAWSVPLLLRQGGNQPQHF. The CDR3 nucleotides are TGTGCCTGGAGTGTACCCCTCTTACTTAGACAGGGCGGGAATCAGCCCCAGCATTTT.

This clone occurred a few times. At one end, the junction sequence differs from germline, possibly due to a read error. The chain is built from TRBV6-4 and TRBJ2-2, with a possible D match to TRBD1 (6 bases). The CDR3 totals 14 residues. The germline V gene encodes CDR1 MRHNA and CDR2 SNTAGT. The CDR3 DNA reads as TGTGCCAGCAGACCTGGACAGAACTCCGGGGAGCTGTTTTTT. Its protein is CASRPGQNSGELFF.

This chain connects TRBV7-2 to TRBJ2-4; 7 bases align to TRBD1. V was clipped by 5 bases and J by 7 bases; unmatched bases: 14. CDR1 is SGHTA and CDR2 is FQGNSA in the germline V gene. The CDR3 covers 16 residues. CDR3 DNA sequence: TGTGCCAGCAGCATAGGGTCCCCGACAGGGCGGAACATTCAGTACTTC. Its protein is CASSIGSPTGRNIQYF.

This chain connects TRBV7-2 to TRBJ2-7; TRBD2 matches at 8 bases. V trimming: 8 bases; J trimming: 0 bases; junction bases outside the gene matches: 6. Germline V gene sequence: CDR1 SGHTA, CDR2 FQGNSA. The CDR3 runs to 14 residues. CDR3 residues: CASSLGGVSYEQYF. The CDR3 nucleotides read TGTGCCAGCTCCCTCGGGGGGGTCTCCTACGAGCAGTACTTC.

This clone was counted only a few times. J is TRBJ2-7 and V is TRBV18; D uncertain. Germline CDR1 reads KGHSH; CDR2 reads LQKENI. V gave up 9 bases and J gave up 0 bases, with 21 bases separating them. The CDR3 has 16 residues. The CDR3 coding sequence is TGTGCCAGGTTCGATAAACAGTGCCCATCCTCCTACGAGCAGTACTTC. Protein: CARFDKQCPSSYEQYF.

This chain joins TRBV6-5 and TRBJ2-3, with 7 bases matching TRBD2. Trimming cost V 7 bases and J 3 bases; bases outside gene matches: 4. The CDR3 length is 13 residues. In germline, CDR1 is MNHEY, CDR2 SVGAGI. The CDR3 DNA sequence: TGTGCCAGCAACCCGGGGGGTACAGATACGCAGTATTTT. Its protein is CASNPGGTDTQYF.

V gene TRBV5-4 combines with J gene TRBJ1-3, with D tentatively TRBD1 (6 bases). There are 14 residues in the CDR3. V was trimmed by 4 bases and J by 0 bases, leaving 8 bases between them. CDR1 and CDR2 (germline): SGHNT, YYREEE (reference sequence). CDR3 sequence: CASSQDSSGNTIYF. The CDR3 nucleotides are TGTGCCAGCAGCCAGGACAGCTCTGGAAACACCATATATTTT.

V and J are TRBV19 and TRBJ2-6, with a tentative D call TRBD2 (5 bases). Between the trimmed V and J ends, which lost 0 bases and 0 bases, there was a span of 6 bases. In germline, CDR1 is LNHDA, CDR2 SQIVND (reference sequence). This CDR3 contains 16 residues. CDR3 sequence reads: CASSIEAGSGANVLTF. The CDR3 coding sequence is TGTGCCAGTAGTATAGAGGCGGGCTCTGGGGCCAACGTCCTGACTTTC.